Listed here is a single T cell receptor beta chain. The antigen remains unidentified. The data are from a study of T cell responses to AZD1222 COVID-19 vaccine. Whole-study findings and limits: Donor demographics were predominantly white British with a female majority; clonal diversity may be underestimated.

The repertoire was sequenced with immunoSEQ multiplex PCR; TCRdb's copy has only in-frame clones and lacks some. The table shows about 140,000 clones, with 92% occurring only once. CDR3 size: 14 residues. Germline V gene lookup returns CDR1 SGHRS and CDR2 YFSETQ. V shed 4 bases and J shed 0 bases, with 11 bases lying between them. The origin of this receptor is an adult who received the AZD1222 COVID-19 vaccine. The V gene is TRBV5-1, the J gene TRBJ2-7, with D possibly matching TRBD1 (5 bases). Sample: peripheral blood, taken 28 days after the second AZD1222 dose. The CDR3 region has the DNA TGCGCCAGCAGCCCGATAGACAGCTCCTACGAGCAGTACTTC. This gives the protein CASSPIDSSYEQYF.